The 25 T cell receptor beta chains in this list originate from one sample, sequenced in a study of shared clonotypes between healthy human individuals. Clones were sequenced by immunoSEQ multiplex PCR, and TCRdb holds only the in-frame ones, with some missing. The sample consists of about 1 million clones, approximately 72% of them appearing once. Sequenced input: memory CD4+ T cells sorted from blood. Noted subset: CD45RA-negative fraction. Receptors originate from a man between 18 and 29 years old in good health.

This clone was picked up one time. The same CDR3 is also encoded by other DNA sequences in this sample. This chain links TRBV19 with TRBJ1-5; D is unresolved. V was clipped by 3 bases and J by 1 base, with 4 bases between them. Germline assignment: CDR1 LNHDA and CDR2 SQIVND (reference sequence). There are 13 residues in the CDR3. The CDR3 DNA follows: TGTGCCAGTAGTATGGGCAGCAATCAGCCCCAGCATTTT. Its protein product is CASSMGSNQPQHF.

Only a few counts were recorded for this clone. This chain joins TRBV12-2 and TRBJ1-2. TRBV12-2 is listed as a pseudogene. The CDR3 has 13 amino acids. The CDR3 DNA is TGTGCCGTCGACCCATCCACTAACTATGGCTACACCTTC. It is translated as CAVDPSTNYGYTF.

The chain joins TRBV28 to TRBJ1-2, with 7 bases identical to TRBD1. V dropped 6 bases and J dropped 8; count of bases not matched to a gene: 6. The length of the CDR3 is 12 residues. From germline, CDR1 is MDHEN and CDR2 SYDVKM. CDR3 loop: CASSGTARGYTF. The CDR3 bases are TGTGCCAGCAGCGGGACAGCCAGGGGCTACACCTTC.

This sequence joins TRBV27 and TRBJ2-5, with TRBD1 matching 8 bases. CDR3 length equals 15 residues. Trimming took 0 bases from V and 2 from J; bases not matched to a gene: 2. CDR1 and CDR2 (germline): MNHEY, SMNVEV (reference sequence). The chain's CDR3 is CASSLSRTGQETQYF. Here the CDR3 DNA reads TGTGCCAGCAGTTTATCGAGGACAGGGCAAGAGACCCAGTACTTC.

V is TRBV5-4 and J is TRBJ2-3; 8 nucleotides line up with TRBD2. This CDR3 is built from 13 residues. The V gene's germline CDR1 is SGHNT and CDR2 YYREEE (reference sequence). J gave up 3 bases and V 6 bases, and 3 bases lay outside the gene matches. The CDR3 sequence is CASTVAGTDTQYF. For the CDR3, the DNA is TGTGCCAGCACCGTAGCGGGAACAGATACGCAGTATTTT.

The chain uses TRBV5-1 and TRBJ1-3; 8 nucleotides line up with TRBD1. Germline CDR1 reads SGHRS; CDR2 reads YFSETQ. This CDR3 region has 15 residues. V gave up 4 bases and J gave up 4 bases; unmatched junction bases: 7. CDR3 nucleotide sequence: TGCGCCAGCAGCCCGTGGACAGGGCTAGGAAACACCATATATTTT. It encodes CASSPWTGLGNTIYF.

This clone has at least ten counts. The rearrangement links TRBV4-3 to TRBJ2-1, with D perhaps TRBD1 (6 bases). The CDR3 is made up of 13 amino acids. V was clipped by 2 bases and J by 10 bases, with 12 bases between them. CDR1 and CDR2 (germline): LGHNA, YSLEER. The CDR3 loop is CASSQRSRGEQFF. DNA for the CDR3: TGCGCCAGCAGCCAAAGGTCCAGGGGAGAGCAGTTCTTC.

This chain connects TRBV27 to TRBJ1-4; D might be TRBD1 (6 bases). The germline gives CDR1 MNHEY, CDR2 SMNVEV (reference sequence). This CDR3 is built from 16 residues. V shed 4 bases and J shed 7 bases, with 19 bases lying between them. CDR3 in amino acids: CASSSPGWEGGEKLFF. The DNA for the CDR3 is TGTGCCAGCAGTTCCCCGGGGTGGGAAGGGGGTGAAAAACTGTTTTTT. Complete variable domain (other parts from reference TRBV27 and TRBJ1-4): EAQVTQNPRYLITVTGKKLTVTCSQNMNHEYMSWYRQDPGLGLRQIYYSMNVEVTDKGDVPEGYKVSRKEKRNFPLILESPSPNQTSLYFCASSSPGWEGGEKLFFGSGTQLSVL.

The chain combines TRBV7-2 with TRBJ2-7; a weak D match, TRBD2 (6 bases). V lost 0 bases and J 3 bases, leaving 18 bases between the germline ends. Germline values: CDR1 SGHTA, CDR2 FQGNSA. The CDR3 extends over 17 amino acids. The CDR3 nucleotides read TGTGCCAGCAGCTTAGCAGGAGCCCTAGCGCGTGGCTACGAGCAGTACTTC. Its protein product is CASSLAGALARGYEQYF.

The chain is built from TRBV6-1 and TRBJ1-5; maybe TRBD1 (6 bases). The CDR3 is 14 amino acids. Germline V gene sequence: CDR1 MNHNS, CDR2 SASEGT. The V and J ends lost 6 bases and 2 bases respectively, with 11 bases between them. CDR3 DNA sequence: TGTGCCAGCAGACCGACAGGCGGCAATCAGCCCCAGCATTTT. Translation gives CASRPTGGNQPQHF.

This chain links TRBV2 with TRBJ2-3; 7 nucleotides align to TRBD1. CDR3 size: 16 residues. V shed 6 bases, J shed 3 bases, and the junction held 12 bases outside the gene matches. Germline V CDR1 and CDR2: SNHLY, FYNNEI. The CDR3: CASSPLTGRVTDTQYF. Here the CDR3 DNA reads TGTGCCAGCAGCCCCTTGACAGGGCGGGTGACAGATACGCAGTATTTT.

This clone was counted only a few times. This rearrangement joins TRBV5-6 to TRBJ2-7, with D unresolved. The germline V gene encodes CDR1 SGHDT and CDR2 YYEEEE. CDR3 length: 14 amino acids. Trimming pared 1 base from V and 3 bases from J, leaving 11 bases between. CDR3: CASSLRSPGYEQYF. In nucleotides, the CDR3 is TGTGCCAGCAGCTTGCGGAGCCCAGGCTACGAGCAGTACTTC.

Regarding this clone: Other DNA sequences in this specimen translate into the identical CDR3. This chain links TRBV2 with TRBJ2-1; 8 bases are a match to TRBD1. There are 14 residues in the CDR3. Germline V gene lookup returns CDR1 SNHLY and CDR2 FYNNEI. The V segment lost 4 bases and the J segment 3 bases; nucleotides outside the gene matches: 2. The CDR3 reads CASSADRGYNEQFF. As DNA, the CDR3 is TGTGCCAGCAGTGCTGACAGGGGCTACAATGAGCAGTTCTTC.

The chain is built from TRBV6-1 and TRBJ2-7; 8 positions match TRBD1. The CDR3 loop spans 11 amino acids. V lost 6 bases and J lost 9; bases outside the gene matches: 4. Per the germline V gene, CDR1 is MNHNS and CDR2 is SASEGT. The CDR3: CASSLDRGQYF. In DNA, the CDR3 is TGTGCCAGCAGCCTCGACAGGGGGCAGTACTTC.

The CDR3 sequence: CASSLDSGSHQPQHF. CDR3 sequence (DNA): TGCGCCAGCAGCTTGGATTCGGGGTCGCATCAGCCCCAGCATTTT. The genes are TRBV5-1 and TRBJ1-5; D is undetermined. There are 15 residues in the CDR3. V was pared by 0 bases and J by 5 bases, with 12 bases between. Germline V gives CDR1 SGHRS, CDR2 YFSETQ.

To note about this clone: In the same sample, other DNA sequences code for this CDR3. The V gene is TRBV18, the J gene TRBJ1-5; TRBD1 is a possible D gene (5 bases). V gave up 4 bases and J gave up 4 bases, with 8 bases separating them. Germline V gene sequence: CDR1 KGHSH, CDR2 LQKENI. CDR3 length: 13 amino acids. The CDR3 is CASSRDGNQPQHF. CDR3 coding DNA: TGTGCCAGCTCACGGGACGGGAATCAGCCCCAGCATTTT.

The genes are TRBV10-3 and TRBJ1-6; D unresolved. Germline lookup yields CDR1 ENHRY and CDR2 SYGVKD. Trimming took off 0 bases at V and 8 bases at J, with 11 bases between the two ends. The CDR3 extends over 15 amino acids. The CDR3 bases are TGTGCCATCAGTGAGTCAGACTCCCCCCATTCACCCCTCCACTTT. Encoded protein: CAISESDSPHSPLHF.

The chain is built from TRBV19 and TRBJ2-2, with D uncertain. Trimming cost V 7 bases and J 4 bases, with 13 bases left between them. Germline lookup yields CDR1 LNHDA and CDR2 SQIVND (reference sequence). CDR3 length equals 14 residues. The CDR3 here is CASTPRALTGELFF. Here the CDR3 DNA reads TGTGCCAGTACACCCCGAGCCCTCACCGGGGAGCTGTTTTTT.

This rearrangement joins TRBV5-1 to TRBJ2-1, with 7 bases identical to TRBD2. Germline assignment: CDR1 SGHRS and CDR2 YFSETQ. This CDR3 contains 15 residues. The trim removed 0 bases at V and 7 bases at J, leaving 7 bases unmatched. DNA of the CDR3: TGCGCCAGCAGCTTGGACGGCGGGAGCTGGAATGAGCAGTTCTTC. It codes for CASSLDGGSWNEQFF.

The chain links TRBV5-1 to TRBJ2-7; D is uncertain. The CDR3 totals 14 residues. The germline CDR1 and CDR2 sequences are SGHRS and YFSETQ. V was shortened by 4 bases and J by 6 bases, with 17 bases between the two germline ends. For the CDR3, the DNA is TGCGCCAGCAGCCCCTCCTCCCCATCAAGCGAGCAGTACTTC. It specifies CASSPSSPSSEQYF.

V is TRBV5-6 and J is TRBJ1-2; D gene unclear. Per the germline V gene, CDR1 is SGHDT and CDR2 is YYEEEE. The V end lost 0 bases, the J end lost 0 bases, and 6 bases lay between the germline ends. This CDR3 is built from 14 residues. This CDR3 is CASSLDGANYGYTF. The CDR3 DNA is TGTGCCAGCAGCTTGGATGGAGCTAACTATGGCTACACCTTC.

V and J are TRBV2 and TRBJ2-1, with 8 bases that match TRBD2. This CDR3 spans 15 amino acids. Germline values: CDR1 SNHLY, CDR2 FYNNEI. V lost 2 bases to trimming and J lost 6 bases; unmatched junction nucleotides: 6. CDR3 amino acids: CASSEMGLDINEQFF. CDR3 bases: TGTGCCAGCAGTGAAATGGGACTAGACATCAATGAGCAGTTCTTC.

The chain uses TRBV28 and TRBJ1-2; 9 nucleotides line up with TRBD1. This CDR3 spans 12 amino acids. V shed 6 bases, J shed 8 bases, and the junction held 4 bases outside the gene matches. Germline CDR1 is MDHEN and CDR2 is SYDVKM. The CDR3 nucleotides read TGTGCCAGCAGACAGGGGGCAGGGGGCTACACCTTC. It codes for CASRQGAGGYTF.

This clone was seen a handful of times. The chain combines TRBV5-4 with TRBJ1-2; D may be TRBD1 (5 bases). Deletions cut 0 bases from V and 2 bases from J, with 11 bases between. The CDR3 totals 15 residues. CDR1 is SGHNT, CDR2 YYREEE, per germline (reference sequence). Here the CDR3 reads CASSLAHRSNYGYTF. The DNA for the CDR3 is TGTGCCAGCAGCTTGGCCCACAGGAGCAACTATGGCTACACCTTC. The full variable domain, rest sourced from reference TRBV5-4 and TRBJ1-2, is ETGVTQSPTHLIKTRGQQVTLRCSSQSGHNTVSWYQQALGQGPQFIFQYYREEENGRGNFPPRFSGLQFPNYSSELNVNALELDDSALYLCASSLAHRSNYGYTFGSGTRLTVV.

For this clone: This could be a read error, since a much larger clone is one nucleotide away. V usage is TRBV6-6 and J usage is TRBJ2-5, with TRBD2 matching over 10 bases. The DNA end favors TRBJ2-7, so the J call may be wrong. This CDR3 contains 13 residues. Germline CDR1 and CDR2: MNHNY and SVGAGI (reference sequence). The CDR3 region is CASSRTSGYEQYF. For the CDR3, the DNA is TGTGCCAGCAGTCGGACTAGCGGCTACGAGCAGTACTTC.